The 10 T cell receptor beta chains in this list originate from one sample, sequenced in a study of T-cell memory formation after mild COVID-19. TCRdb called the 5' RACE reads again in MiXCR, with one record for every CDR3 protein. Of about 120,000 distinct CDR3 sequences in the sample, about 17% are singletons; the top ten hold approximately 14%. Sequenced material: PBMCs or a T cell subset sorted from them (not recorded which). These receptors came from an adult woman who had mild COVID-19 (a few samples of this study predate the infection). Cell type and time point are not known.

This clonotype was observed a handful of times. J is TRBJ2-5 and V is TRBV5-1; no reliable D call. Germline CDR1 and CDR2: SGHRS and YFSETQ. There are 12 residues in the CDR3. V was pared by 1 base and J by 5 bases, with 6 bases between. The CDR3 protein is CASSLTGETQYF. CDR3 sequence (DNA): TGCGCCAGCAGCTTGACTGGCGAGACCCAGTACTTC.

This rearrangement joins TRBV9 to TRBJ2-4; possible D gene TRBD1, 5 bases. Germline CDR1 and CDR2: SGDLS and YYNGEE. V lost 2 bases and J 8 bases, leaving 20 bases between the germline ends. The CDR3 length is 16 residues. CDR3 in DNA: TGTGCCAGCAGCGTCTCCAGGGAAGGGGCGCAGGACATTCAGTACTTC. It translates to CASSVSREGAQDIQYF.

This chain connects TRBV29-1 to TRBJ2-5; perhaps TRBD2 as D (6 bases). The CDR3 has 11 amino acids. Trimming removed 6 bases from V and 3 bases from J, with 8 bases in between. Germline-derived CDR1 and CDR2 are SQVTM and ANQGSEA. CDR3 coding DNA: TGCAGCGTATGGGGGGAAGAGACCCAGTACTTC. It translates to CSVWGEETQYF.

The chain joins TRBV7-2 to TRBJ2-3, with D perhaps TRBD1 (5 bases). The CDR3 length is 14 residues. Trimming left V 1 base short and J 7 bases short, with 12 bases between. CDR1 is SGHTA and CDR2 is FQGNSA in the germline V gene. CDR3 loop: CASSLGYNRNTQYF. For the CDR3, the DNA is TGTGCCAGCAGCTTAGGCTACAACAGGAATACGCAGTATTTT. The full variable domain, with the rest looked up from reference TRBV7-2 and TRBJ2-3, is GAGVSQSPSNKVTEKGKDVELRCDPISGHTALYWYRQSLGQGLEFLIYFQGNSAPDKSGLPSDRFSAERTGGSVSTLTIQRTQQEDSAVYLCASSLGYNRNTQYFGPGTRLTVL.

The J gene is TRBJ2-3, the V gene TRBV7-2, with TRBD2 matching over 9 bases. After removal of 5 bases from V and 4 bases from J, the junction contained 4 bases not matched to a gene. This CDR3 comprises 14 residues. Per germline, CDR1 SGHTA and CDR2 FQGNSA. The CDR3 sequence: CASSPWTSADTQYF. Here the CDR3 DNA reads TGTGCCAGCAGCCCGTGGACTAGCGCAGATACGCAGTATTTT. Based on the CDR3 plus reference TRBV7-2 and TRBJ2-3, the full variable domain is GAGVSQSPSNKVTEKGKDVELRCDPISGHTALYWYRQSLGQGLEFLIYFQGNSAPDKSGLPSDRFSAERTGGSVSTLTIQRTQQEDSAVYLCASSPWTSADTQYFGPGTRLTVL.

This clonotype was counted only a few times. The genes are TRBV27 and TRBJ2-5, with D perhaps TRBD1 (6 bases). CDR3 length equals 13 residues. Trimming removed 8 bases from V and 3 bases from J, with 13 bases in between. CDR1 is MNHEY and CDR2 is SMNVEV in the germline V gene (reference sequence). The DNA for the CDR3 is TGTGCCAGCGGATGGACAGAGAAAGAGACCCAGTACTTC. Translation: CASGWTEKETQYF.

A single count supports this clonotype. The rearrangement uses TRBV7-2 and TRBJ2-5, with no clear D. The CDR3 loop spans 13 amino acids. V shed 5 bases and J shed 6 bases, with 13 bases lying between them. Per the germline V gene, CDR1 is SGHTA and CDR2 is FQGNSA. CDR3 residues: CASSPGGRKTQYF. The DNA of the CDR3 is TGTGCCAGCAGCCCAGGTGGGCGGAAGACCCAGTACTTC. Complete variable domain (other parts from reference TRBV7-2 and TRBJ2-5): GAGVSQSPSNKVTEKGKDVELRCDPISGHTALYWYRQSLGQGLEFLIYFQGNSAPDKSGLPSDRFSAERTGGSVSTLTIQRTQQEDSAVYLCASSPGGRKTQYFGPGTRLLVL.

The J gene is TRBJ1-1, the V gene TRBV5-1; D is unclear. The germline V gene encodes CDR1 SGHRS and CDR2 YFSETQ. Deletions cut 1 base from V and 0 bases from J, with 10 bases between. The CDR3 spans 15 residues. CDR3 sequence reads: CASSLYQSMNTEAFF. DNA of the CDR3: TGCGCCAGCAGCTTGTACCAGAGCATGAACACTGAAGCTTTCTTT. Drawing the rest from reference TRBV5-1 and TRBJ1-1, the complete variable domain is KAGVTQTPRYLIKTRGQQVTLSCSPISGHRSVSWYQQTPGQGLQFLFEYFSETQRNKGNFPGRFSGRQFSNSRSEMNVSTLELGDSALYLCASSLYQSMNTEAFFGQGTRLTVV.

The chain recombines TRBV5-4 with TRBJ2-7, with 8 positions matching TRBD1. J was trimmed by 2 bases and V by 4 bases; bases with no gene match: 14. The germline gives CDR1 SGHNT, CDR2 YYREEE (reference sequence). The CDR3 sequence is 17 residues long. This chain's CDR3 is CASSPGQVLSGPYEQYF. The CDR3, as DNA: TGTGCCAGCAGCCCGGGACAGGTCCTTTCGGGTCCCTACGAGCAGTACTTC.

J is TRBJ2-7 and V is TRBV12-3 or TRBV12-4, with a tentative D call TRBD2 (6 bases). V was cut by 3 bases and J by 2 bases, with 20 bases left in between. The CDR3 runs to 17 residues. CDR3 residues: CASSLGPLEGLTYEQYF. CDR3 DNA: TGTGCCAGCAGTTTGGGACCGTTGGAGGGGCTTACCTACGAGCAGTACTTC.